The present TCR beta chain was sequenced within a study of T-cell memory formation after mild COVID-19. The wider study: The two donors had largely donor-specific TCR clusters. Whole-study findings and limits: The study found balanced CD4/CD8 in clones contracting day 15 to 85 and a CD4+ lean in later expanders.

The sample holds many counts of this clonotype. Its specificity is not known. TCRdb itself ran the 5' RACE reads through MiXCR, one entry per CDR3 protein. The table has roughly 6,500 distinct CDR3 sequences, around 20% seen once. The CDR3 runs 15 residues. Per the germline V gene, CDR1 is SGDLS and CDR2 is YYNGEE. V dropped 0 bases and J dropped 2 bases, with 12 bases sitting between them. The chain joins TRBV9 to TRBJ2-7; D may correspond to TRBD1 or TRBD2 (5 bases each). The clonotype originates from an adult woman who had mild COVID-19 (a few samples of this study predate the infection). Cell type and time point are not known. Source material: PBMCs or a T cell subset sorted from them (not recorded which). CDR3 region: CASSVVAGGAYEQYF. DNA of the CDR3: TGTGCCAGCAGCGTAGTTGCTGGGGGTGCCTACGAGCAGTACTTC.